The 12 T cell receptor beta chains in this list originate from one sample, sequenced in a study of blood T cell repertoires in COVID-19. Only in-frame clones appear in the TCRdb table, and some are missing; sequencing was by immunoSEQ multiplex PCR. The sample carries around 200,000 clones, roughly 80% recorded once. The sample was peripheral blood. The receptor source for this set is a woman aged 65 to 85 with COVID-19, enrolled during active disease.

V and J are TRBV28 and TRBJ1-4; possibly TRBD1 for D (5 bases). CDR1 is MDHEN and CDR2 is SYDVKM in the germline V gene. The CDR3 length is 15 residues. V lost 4 bases and J 3 bases, leaving 12 bases between the germline ends. The CDR3 is CASSSPEGANEKLFF. DNA of the CDR3: TGTGCCAGCAGTTCCCCTGAAGGGGCTAATGAAAAACTGTTTTTT.

The genes are TRBV6-1 and TRBJ2-5; TRBD1 agrees at 7 bases. The CDR3 has 15 residues. V gave up 3 bases and J gave up 1 base; unmatched junction bases: 5. Germline CDR1 reads MNHNS; CDR2 reads SASEGT. For the CDR3, the DNA is TGTGCCAGCAGTGATGGACAGGACTTCCAAGAGACCCAGTACTTC. It specifies CASSDGQDFQETQYF.

The genes are TRBV28 and TRBJ2-5; D possibly corresponds to TRBD2 (6 bases). The CDR3 consists of 14 residues. Germline CDR1 is MDHEN and CDR2 is SYDVKM. V dropped 8 bases and J dropped 5 bases, with 18 bases sitting between them. The chain's CDR3 is CASGRTTLGETQYF. In DNA form, the CDR3 reads TGTGCCAGCGGTAGGACTACACTGGGGGAGACCCAGTACTTC. The variable domain in full, with the rest retrieved from reference TRBV28 and TRBJ2-5, is DVKVTQSSRYLVKRTGEKVFLECVQDMDHENMFWYRQDPGLGLRLIYFSYDVKMKEKGDIPEGYSVSREKKERFSLILESASTNQTSMYLCASGRTTLGETQYFGPGTRLLVL.

The CDR3 region has the DNA TGTGCCAGTAGGGGGACTGCCACCGGAGACATTCAGTACTTC. Translated: CASRGTATGDIQYF. The genes are TRBV19 and TRBJ2-4; tentative D call: TRBD2 (6 bases). CDR3 size: 14 residues. Germline CDR1 LNHDA, CDR2 SQIVND (reference sequence). Trimming pared 6 bases from V and 8 bases from J, leaving 17 bases between.

The chain joins TRBV9 to TRBJ2-6, with 12 bases matching TRBD2. V dropped 3 bases and J dropped 1; count of bases not matched to a gene: 2. Germline assignment: CDR1 SGDLS and CDR2 YYNGEE. CDR3 length: 17 amino acids. The CDR3 loop is CASSGTSGTSGANVLTF. CDR3 coding DNA: TGTGCCAGCAGCGGGACTAGCGGGACTTCTGGGGCCAACGTCCTGACTTTC.

J is TRBJ1-2 and V is TRBV7-8; the match to TRBD1 covers 7 bases. CDR1 SGHVS and CDR2 FQNEAQ come from the germline V gene. The CDR3 totals 13 residues. J gave up 8 bases and V 4 bases, and 7 bases lay outside the gene matches. The CDR3 reads CASSSSRQGGYTF. CDR3 nucleotide sequence: TGTGCCAGCAGCTCATCCAGACAGGGCGGCTACACCTTC.

The rearrangement joins TRBV9 to TRBJ2-2; 9 nucleotides line up with TRBD1. In germline, CDR1 is SGDLS, CDR2 YYNGEE. The CDR3 is made up of 16 amino acids. V was clipped by 4 bases and J by 0 bases; unmatched bases: 4. CDR3 amino acids: CASSQRQGANTGELFF. The CDR3 nucleotides are TGTGCCAGCAGCCAGAGACAGGGGGCGAACACCGGGGAGCTGTTTTTT.

The chain recombines TRBV5-1 with TRBJ2-7; D might be TRBD1 (6 bases). This CDR3 is built from 16 residues. CDR1 is SGHRS, CDR2 YFSETQ, per germline. V lost 4 bases to trimming and J lost 0 bases, with 17 bases between them. CDR3 loop: CASSGTQGPSSYEQYF. The CDR3 nucleotides are TGCGCCAGCAGCGGGACACAGGGTCCGAGCTCCTACGAGCAGTACTTC.

The gene calls are TRBV27 and TRBJ1-1; no reliable D call. The germline V and J ends were trimmed by 3 bases and 4 bases, with 12 bases remaining between them. The V gene's germline CDR1 is MNHEY and CDR2 SMNVEV (reference sequence). The CDR3 loop spans 14 amino acids. CDR3 bases: TGTGCCAGCAGTTTGGAGGAGGGTATCACTGAAGCTTTCTTT. Residues: CASSLEEGITEAFF.

The CDR3 DNA sequence: TGCGCCACCAAGCCAGGGGAAGGATCTGGAAACACCATATATTTT. It encodes CATKPGEGSGNTIYF. V gene TRBV5-1 combines with J gene TRBJ1-3; D possibly corresponds to TRBD1 (6 bases). The CDR3 spans 15 residues. The germline CDR1 and CDR2 sequences are SGHRS and YFSETQ. V lost 9 bases and J lost 1, with 17 bases in between.

This chain joins TRBV19 and TRBJ1-4, with D perhaps TRBD1 (6 bases). The CDR3 spans 16 residues. V lost 4 bases, J lost 3 bases, and 15 bases lay in between. Germline V gene data show CDR1 as LNHDA and CDR2 as SQIVND (reference sequence). This chain's CDR3 is CASSTPDSLSNEKLFF. CDR3 coding DNA: TGTGCCAGTAGTACTCCGGACAGCCTTTCTAATGAAAAACTGTTTTTT.

V usage is TRBV5-1 and J usage is TRBJ2-3, with 8 bases identical to TRBD1. The length of the CDR3 is 17 residues. The ends lost 5 bases at V and 1 base at J; junction bases unmatched: 12. Germline V CDR1 and CDR2: SGHRS, YFSETQ. The CDR3, as DNA: TGCGCCAGCAGTCCCTCCCAGGGGGCGCGGGGCACAGATACGCAGTATTTT. This encodes CASSPSQGARGTDTQYF.